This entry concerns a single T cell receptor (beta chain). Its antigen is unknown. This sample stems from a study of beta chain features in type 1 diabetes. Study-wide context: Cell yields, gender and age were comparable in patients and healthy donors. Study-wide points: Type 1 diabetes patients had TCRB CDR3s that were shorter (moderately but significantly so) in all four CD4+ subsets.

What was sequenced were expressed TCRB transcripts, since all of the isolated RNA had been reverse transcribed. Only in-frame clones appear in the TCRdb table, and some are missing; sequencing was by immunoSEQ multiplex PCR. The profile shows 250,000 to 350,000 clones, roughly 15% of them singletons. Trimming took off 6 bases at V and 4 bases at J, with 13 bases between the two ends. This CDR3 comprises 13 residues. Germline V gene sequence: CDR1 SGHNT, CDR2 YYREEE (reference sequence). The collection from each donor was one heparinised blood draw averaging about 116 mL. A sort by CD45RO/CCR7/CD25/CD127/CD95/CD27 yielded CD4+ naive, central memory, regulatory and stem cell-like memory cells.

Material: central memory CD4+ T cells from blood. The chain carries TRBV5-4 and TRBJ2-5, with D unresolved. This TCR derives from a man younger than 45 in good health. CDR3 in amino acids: CASKEQLLETQYF. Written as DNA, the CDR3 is TGTGCCAGCAAAGAACAATTACTAGAGACCCAGTACTTC.